Shown below are 29 T cell receptor beta chains from a single sample sequenced in a study of cytomegalovirus exposure and HLA in healthy donors. TCRdb's copy holds only in-frame clones and misses some; the assay was immunoSEQ multiplex PCR. The data hold 95,000 to 150,000 clones, with 88% observed a single time. The sample comprised PBMCs. These receptors were obtained from a woman in her late teens or twenties in good health and CMV-seropositive.

This chain links TRBV29-1 with TRBJ1-2; D not resolved. The CDR3 is 10 amino acids. V was shortened by 5 bases and J by 8 bases, with 9 bases between the two germline ends. Germline values: CDR1 SQVTM, CDR2 ANQGSEA. The CDR3, as DNA: TGCAGCGTTCCCGGGGAGGGCTACACCTTC. Its translation: CSVPGEGYTF.

This clone is a singleton in its sample. This rearrangement joins TRBV7-2 to TRBJ2-7; TRBD1 agrees at 7 bases. CDR3 length: 17 residues. Trimming at V came to 1 base and at J to 1 base, leaving 10 bases not matched to a gene. Germline CDR1 SGHTA, CDR2 FQGNSA. The CDR3 here is CASSLDTGVVGSYEQYF. As DNA, the CDR3 is TGTGCCAGCAGCTTAGATACAGGGGTCGTCGGGTCCTACGAGCAGTACTTC.

The chain links TRBV29-1 to TRBJ2-7, with 7 bases lining up with TRBD1. The CDR3 runs 14 residues. Per germline, CDR1 SQVTM and CDR2 ANQGSEA. The trim removed 4 bases at V and 2 bases at J, leaving 8 bases unmatched. The DNA of the CDR3 is TGCAGCGTTGTTTCCCAGGGGGTCCCCTACGAGCAGTACTTC. Amino acids: CSVVSQGVPYEQYF.

CDR3: CASSEVGAVEAFF. CDR3 in DNA: TGTGCCAGCAGTGAAGTGGGGGCAGTTGAAGCTTTCTTT. The chain combines TRBV6-1 with TRBJ1-1; D is perhaps TRBD1 (6 bases). V was shortened by 1 base and J by 7 bases, with 10 bases between the two germline ends. The CDR3 consists of 13 residues. Germline V CDR1 and CDR2: MNHNS, SASEGT.

The gene calls are TRBV27 and TRBJ1-5, with 7 bases lining up with TRBD1. The CDR3 totals 15 residues. Trimming removed 5 bases from V and 0 bases from J; junction bases left unmatched: 4. Germline CDR1 and CDR2: MNHEY and SMNVEV (reference sequence). CDR3 residues: CASSGDSNSNQPQHF. The CDR3, as DNA: TGTGCCAGCAGTGGGGACAGCAATAGCAATCAGCCCCAGCATTTT.

DNA of the CDR3: TGCGCCAGCAGCTCCGACTTCACAGATACGCAGTATTTT. As protein: CASSSDFTDTQYF. The V gene is TRBV5-1, the J gene TRBJ2-3; no clear D. CDR1 is SGHRS and CDR2 is YFSETQ in the germline V gene. The CDR3 contains 13 residues. The ends were cut back, 3 bases at V and 2 bases at J, with 7 bases in the middle.

CDR3 in amino acids: CASSTGLQGFTEAFF. The DNA of the CDR3 is TGTGCCAGCTCGACGGGCTTACAGGGTTTCACTGAAGCTTTCTTT. The chain combines TRBV18 with TRBJ1-1, with D perhaps matching TRBD1 (6 bases). Trimming took off 6 bases at V and 4 bases at J, with 18 bases between the two ends. This CDR3 contains 15 residues. In germline, CDR1 is KGHSH, CDR2 LQKENI.

The V and J genes are TRBV11-2 and TRBJ2-7; 13 nucleotides agree with TRBD2. The V and J ends lost 5 bases and 7 bases, in that order; junction bases with no gene match: 11. The CDR3 is 16 residues long. Germline-derived CDR1 and CDR2 are SGHAT and FQNNGV. The CDR3 bases are TGTGCCAGCAGCGTGGGAAGGACTAGCGGGAGTTGGGAGCAGTACTTC. It yields the protein CASSVGRTSGSWEQYF.

This clone was observed a few times. The chain has TRBV30 and TRBJ1-6, with D perhaps TRBD1 (5 bases). V lost 2 bases and J lost 4, with 12 bases in between. This CDR3 spans 15 amino acids. Germline V gives CDR1 GTSNPN, CDR2 SVGIG (reference sequence). The CDR3 here is CAWSLQGTYNSPLHF. In nucleotides, the CDR3 is TGTGCCTGGAGTCTGCAGGGAACGTATAATTCACCCCTCCACTTT.

This clone was seen just once. V usage is TRBV5-5 and J usage is TRBJ2-1; 14 nucleotides align to TRBD2. Germline V CDR1 and CDR2: SGHKS, YYEKEE (reference sequence). The CDR3 totals 15 residues. V was pared by 7 bases and J by 5 bases, with 5 bases of the junction left unmatched. In nucleotides, the CDR3 is TGTGCCAGCTCGGGACTAGCGGGAGTACACAATGAGCAGTTCTTC. Amino acids: CASSGLAGVHNEQFF.

The J gene is TRBJ2-7, the V gene TRBV7-6; TRBD1 agrees at 8 bases. Looked up from germline, CDR1 is SGHVS and CDR2 is FNYEAQ. Trimming removed 3 bases from V and 2 bases from J; junction bases left unmatched: 6. CDR3 length: 15 amino acids. CDR3 nucleotide sequence: TGTGCCAGCAGCTTCGGGACAGGTTTAACCTACGAGCAGTACTTC. Its translation is CASSFGTGLTYEQYF.

The CDR3 sequence is CASSTAGTVSSNYGYTF. The CDR3 DNA sequence: TGTGCCAGCAGTACCGCCGGGACAGTTTCTTCTAACTATGGCTACACCTTC. The chain employs TRBV5-8 and TRBJ1-2; 7 bases are shared with TRBD1. V lost 5 bases, J lost 0 bases, and 13 bases stayed unmatched. This CDR3 comprises 17 residues. Looked up from germline, CDR1 is SGHTS and CDR2 is YDEGEE.

The rearrangement links TRBV21-1 to TRBJ1-2; the D call TRBD1 from the table was never checked on the DNA. TRBV21-1 is labeled a pseudogene. This CDR3 comprises 16 residues. The CDR3 DNA is TGTGCCAGCAGCAAGAGGCTCGACAGAACGTACTATGGCTACACCTTC. As protein: CASSKRLDRTYYGYTF.

The chain combines TRBV7-9 with TRBJ2-2; D is uncertain. The germline V and J ends were trimmed by 1 base and 0 bases, with 9 bases remaining between them. Looked up from germline, CDR1 is SEHNR and CDR2 is FQNEAQ (reference sequence). The CDR3 consists of 16 residues. In DNA form, the CDR3 reads TGTGCCAGCAGCTTAGGCGGCACCCCGAACACCGGGGAGCTGTTTTTT. Residues: CASSLGGTPNTGELFF.

The chain joins TRBV5-1 to TRBJ1-2; 7 nucleotides match TRBD1. CDR1 SGHRS and CDR2 YFSETQ come from the germline V gene. This CDR3 comprises 14 residues. The trim removed 0 bases at V and 5 bases at J, leaving 4 bases unmatched. CDR3 amino acids: CASSLAQGVYGYTF. CDR3 bases: TGCGCCAGCAGCTTGGCGCAGGGGGTATATGGCTACACCTTC.

The V gene is TRBV11-3, the J gene TRBJ2-7; TRBD1 might be the D (6 bases). V was shortened by 6 bases and J by 2 bases, with 11 bases between the two germline ends. Per the germline V gene, CDR1 is SGHNT and CDR2 is YENEEA. The CDR3 contains 13 residues. CDR3 amino acids: CASRPGQAYEQYF. Written as DNA, the CDR3 is TGTGCCAGCAGACCGGGACAAGCCTACGAGCAGTACTTC.

The J gene is TRBJ2-2, the V gene TRBV15; D gene ambiguous. V was trimmed by 0 bases and J by 8 bases, leaving 10 bases between them. The germline V gene encodes CDR1 LNHNV and CDR2 YYDKDF (reference sequence). This CDR3 has 14 residues. The DNA for the CDR3 is TGTGCCACCAGCAGAGATGGTGCTAGTGGGGAGCTGTTTTTT. This translates into CATSRDGASGELFF.

This chain links TRBV5-4 with TRBJ1-3; no clear D gene. Germline V gene data show CDR1 as SGHNT and CDR2 as YYREEE (reference sequence). V lost 0 bases to trimming and J lost 1 base, with 8 bases between them. CDR3 length: 15 amino acids. The CDR3 bases are TGTGCCAGCAGCTTGGGCTCGGGGTCTGGAAACACCATATATTTT. It codes for CASSLGSGSGNTIYF. Using reference TRBV5-4 and TRBJ1-3 for the parts outside the CDR3, the full variable domain is ETGVTQSPTHLIKTRGQQVTLRCSSQSGHNTVSWYQQALGQGPQFIFQYYREEENGRGNFPPRFSGLQFPNYSSELNVNALELDDSALYLCASSLGSGSGNTIYFGEGSWLTVV.

The chain recombines TRBV5-1 with TRBJ1-2, with TRBD1 as a possible D gene (6 bases). The CDR3 has 14 residues. V dropped 4 bases and J dropped 0 bases, with 10 bases sitting between them. Germline V gives CDR1 SGHRS, CDR2 YFSETQ. In nucleotides, the CDR3 is TGCGCCAGCAGCCCACAGGGATCTAACTATGGCTACACCTTC. Its translation is CASSPQGSNYGYTF.

The J gene is TRBJ1-1, the V gene TRBV30; 7 bases match TRBD1. V gave up 5 bases and J gave up 0 bases; unmatched junction bases: 3. The CDR3 consists of 13 residues. Germline values: CDR1 GTSNPN, CDR2 SVGIG (reference sequence). The DNA of the CDR3 is TGTGCCTGGCAGGGACAGCTGAACACTGAAGCTTTCTTT. Its protein product is CAWQGQLNTEAFF.

The chain is built from TRBV19 and TRBJ2-7; 9 bases match TRBD1. Per germline, CDR1 LNHDA and CDR2 SQIVND (reference sequence). J was trimmed by 2 bases and V by 5 bases; bases with no gene match: 4. The CDR3 has 14 residues. CDR3 sequence reads: CASSLGQGTYEQYF. The CDR3 region has the DNA TGTGCCAGTAGTTTAGGACAGGGGACCTACGAGCAGTACTTC.

The sample holds a few counts of this clone. The V call is TRBV5-1, the J call TRBJ1-2; 8 positions agree with TRBD1. After removal of 5 bases from V and 6 bases from J, the junction contained 9 bases not matched to a gene. The germline CDR1 and CDR2 sequences are SGHRS and YFSETQ. The CDR3 totals 14 residues. CDR3 in DNA: TGCGCCAGCAGACCCTCGGGACAGGACCATGGCTACACCTTC. This encodes CASRPSGQDHGYTF. The whole variable domain, filled in from reference TRBV5-1 and TRBJ1-2, reads KAGVTQTPRYLIKTRGQQVTLSCSPISGHRSVSWYQQTPGQGLQFLFEYFSETQRNKGNFPGRFSGRQFSNSRSEMNVSTLELGDSALYLCASRPSGQDHGYTFGSGTRLTVV.

The J gene is TRBJ1-2, the V gene TRBV6-5; no definite D call. The CDR3 totals 13 residues. CDR1 MNHEY and CDR2 SVGAGI come from the germline V gene. Trimming removed 7 bases at V and 1 base at J, with 10 bases between. In DNA form, the CDR3 reads TGTGCCAGCAATCCAGGTCTTAACTATGGCTACACCTTC. It is translated as CASNPGLNYGYTF.

This clone was observed a few times. V is TRBV7-5 and J is TRBJ1-2; the table's D call, TRBD1, has no DNA check behind it. TRBV7-5 is listed as a pseudogene. The CDR3 covers 17 residues. CDR3 region: CARSSGEDRGLFYGYTF. The CDR3, as DNA: TGTGCCAGAAGCTCGGGGGAGGACAGGGGGCTCTTTTATGGCTACACCTTC.

The sample holds a few counts of this clone. The chain is built from TRBV2 and TRBJ1-4, with 8 bases identical to TRBD1. The CDR3 consists of 15 residues. Trimming took 4 bases from V and 8 from J; bases not matched to a gene: 9. Germline CDR1 reads SNHLY; CDR2 reads FYNNEI. The CDR3 DNA reads as TGTGCCAGCAGTGTTGGACAGGGCCTCTGGGAAAAACTGTTTTTT. Its translation is CASSVGQGLWEKLFF. Filled out from reference TRBV2 and TRBJ1-4, the complete variable domain reads EPEVTQTPSHQVTQMGQEVILRCVPISNHLYFYWYRQILGQKVEFLVSFYNNEISEKSEIFDDQFSVERPDGSNFTLKIRSTKLEDSAMYFCASSVGQGLWEKLFFGSGTQLSVL.

The CDR3 nucleotides read TGTGCCAGCAGCCAAGACAACAGAGACTATGGCTACACCTTC. Translated: CASSQDNRDYGYTF. The V and J genes are TRBV7-9 and TRBJ1-2, with D hard to call. In germline, CDR1 is SEHNR, CDR2 FQNEAQ (reference sequence). The CDR3 contains 14 residues. Trimming took off 5 bases at V and 3 bases at J, with 13 bases between the two ends.

The sample holds a few counts of this clone. The chain has TRBV11-2 and TRBJ1-3; D remains unclear. In germline, CDR1 is SGHAT, CDR2 FQNNGV. This CDR3 is built from 14 residues. Deletions cut 0 bases from V and 0 bases from J, with 3 bases between. Here the CDR3 DNA reads TGTGCCAGCAGCTTAGAGCGCTCTGGAAACACCATATATTTT. Amino acids: CASSLERSGNTIYF.

For the CDR3, the DNA is TGCGCCAGCAGCTTGGGGAGGGGGCGCGAATATGGCTACACCTTC. It is translated as CASSLGRGREYGYTF. V usage is TRBV5-1 and J usage is TRBJ1-2; 7 nucleotides match TRBD1. This CDR3 comprises 15 residues. V dropped 0 bases and J dropped 5; count of bases not matched to a gene: 7. Germline V gives CDR1 SGHRS, CDR2 YFSETQ.

The CDR3 region is CASRPSAGELFF. For the CDR3, the DNA is TGTGCCAGTCGCCCCAGCGCCGGGGAGCTGTTTTTT. V and J are TRBV19 and TRBJ2-2; D gene uncertain. CDR3 length: 12 amino acids. The germline V gene encodes CDR1 LNHDA and CDR2 SQIVND (reference sequence). V lost 8 bases to trimming and J lost 6 bases, with 10 bases between them.